The rows below give T cell receptor beta chains drawn from one sample of a study of Ad26.COV2.S vaccination and SARS-CoV-2 variants. Profiling relied on immunoSEQ multiplex PCR, and the TCRdb table lists in-frame clones only, not all of them. The repertoire includes over 400,000 clones, 89% of them detected once, and approximately 2.5% sits in the top ten. The starting material was peripheral blood, obtained in a trial of Ad26.COV2.S vaccine versus placebo. The receptors shown here come from a person between 18 and 65 years old who received the Ad26.COV2.S COVID-19 vaccine or a placebo. Both conserved end residues are part of each CDR3. Fields, in order: V gene, D gene, J gene, clone size, CDR3 DNA, CDR3 protein. A D gene is named only where the DNA matches it firmly. Size tells how often a clone was seen (once, few, many) or the class of an expanded clone, and some rows leave it out.

v_gene: TRBV2
d_gene: TRBD1
j_gene: TRBJ1-2
abundance: -
CDR3nt: TGTGCCAGCAGTGAAGGTCCGACAGGGAACTATGGCTACACCTTC
CDR3aa: CASSEGPTGNYGYTF

v_gene: TRBV6-2/TRBV6-3
d_gene: -
j_gene: TRBJ1-1
abundance: once
CDR3nt: TGTGCCAGCAGTTATGGGCGAGCTAGTGAAGCTTTCTTT
CDR3aa: CASSYGRASEAFF

v_gene: TRBV18
d_gene: -
j_gene: TRBJ2-5
abundance: -
CDR3nt: TGTGCCAGCTCACCAAGGAGCGGCTGGGAGACCCAGTACTTC
CDR3aa: CASSPRSGWETQYF

v_gene: TRBV5-4
d_gene: -
j_gene: TRBJ2-5
abundance: once
CDR3nt: TGTGCCAGCAGCTTGCCACACCAACAAGAGACCCAGTACTTC
CDR3aa: CASSLPHQQETQYF

v_gene: TRBV9
d_gene: -
j_gene: TRBJ2-7
abundance: once
CDR3nt: TGTGCCAGCAGCGCTGAAGACGGAGGGTACGAGCAGTACTTC
CDR3aa: CASSAEDGGYEQYF

v_gene: TRBV4-2
d_gene: -
j_gene: TRBJ2-3
abundance: once
CDR3nt: TGTGCCAGCAGCCAAGTCGCCAGATCGATGACGCAGTATTTT
CDR3aa: CASSQVARSMTQYF

v_gene: TRBV6-5
d_gene: -
j_gene: TRBJ2-1
abundance: -
CDR3nt: TGTGCCAGCAGCCCCCTACCGTTCAATGAGCAGTTCTTC
CDR3aa: CASSPLPFNEQFF

v_gene: TRBV9
d_gene: -
j_gene: TRBJ2-5
abundance: -
CDR3nt: TGTGCCAGCAGCGTAGCTACTCCGGTGGGGCAAGAGACCCAGTACTTC
CDR3aa: CASSVATPVGQETQYF

v_gene: TRBV6-5
d_gene: -
j_gene: TRBJ2-3
abundance: -
CDR3nt: TGTGCCAGCAGTTACTCCTCCACAGATACGCAGTATTTT
CDR3aa: CASSYSSTDTQYF

v_gene: TRBV3-1/TRBV3-2
d_gene: -
j_gene: TRBJ2-1
abundance: -
CDR3nt: TGTGCCAGCAGCCAAAGGTTGATAGAGTCCAATGAGCAGTTCTTC
CDR3aa: CASSQRLIESNEQFF

v_gene: TRBV5-6
d_gene: -
j_gene: TRBJ2-7
abundance: -
CDR3nt: TGTGCCAGCAGCTTGTATCGCGGCTACGAGCAGTACTTC
CDR3aa: CASSLYRGYEQYF

v_gene: TRBV6-1
d_gene: TRBD1
j_gene: TRBJ1-2
abundance: -
CDR3nt: TGTGCCAGCAGTGATCCGACAGGGGTATATGGCTACACCTTC
CDR3aa: CASSDPTGVYGYTF

v_gene: TRBV9
d_gene: TRBD2
j_gene: TRBJ2-3
abundance: -
CDR3nt: TGTGCCAGCAGCGAAACGGGGGGGAGCACAGATACGCAGTATTTT
CDR3aa: CASSETGGSTDTQYF

v_gene: TRBV5-4
d_gene: -
j_gene: TRBJ2-6
abundance: once
CDR3nt: TGTGCCAGCAGCTTCAATGGGGCCTCTGGGGCCAACGTCCTGACTTTC
CDR3aa: CASSFNGASGANVLTF

v_gene: TRBV5-1
d_gene: -
j_gene: TRBJ2-1
abundance: -
CDR3nt: TGCGCCAGCAGCTTGGATTACGGTCAAGAGCAGTTCTTC
CDR3aa: CASSLDYGQEQFF

v_gene: TRBV7-9
d_gene: -
j_gene: TRBJ2-2
abundance: few
CDR3nt: TGTGCCAGCATTCTAGGATTGCGAGGGGGAGACACCGGGGAGCTGTTTTTT
CDR3aa: CASILGLRGGDTGELFF

v_gene: TRBV6-5
d_gene: -
j_gene: TRBJ2-3
abundance: -
CDR3nt: TGTGCCAGCAGCGATGTCACAGATACGCAGTATTTT
CDR3aa: CASSDVTDTQYF

v_gene: TRBV7-9
d_gene: TRBD2
j_gene: TRBJ2-1
abundance: -
CDR3nt: TGTGCCAGCACGAAACTAGCGGGAGCCCACAATGAGCAGTTCTTC
CDR3aa: CASTKLAGAHNEQFF

v_gene: TRBV9
d_gene: TRBD2
j_gene: TRBJ2-5
abundance: once
CDR3nt: TGTGCCAGCAGCGCATCACCTAGCGGGGCACAAGAGACCCAGTACTTC
CDR3aa: CASSASPSGAQETQYF

v_gene: TRBV16
d_gene: -
j_gene: TRBJ2-3
abundance: -
CDR3nt: TGTGCCAGCAGCCAAAGTTCGGCCCGTCGTAAATGGGATACGCAGTATTTT
CDR3aa: CASSQSSARRKWDTQYF

v_gene: TRBV9
d_gene: -
j_gene: TRBJ2-3
abundance: -
CDR3nt: TGTGCCAGCAGCGTAGCTCGAAGCACAGATACGCAGTATTTT
CDR3aa: CASSVARSTDTQYF

v_gene: TRBV4-2
d_gene: -
j_gene: TRBJ1-2
abundance: -
CDR3nt: TGTGCCAGCAGCCAAGACTACAGGGTCGGCTACACCTTC
CDR3aa: CASSQDYRVGYTF

v_gene: TRBV11-3
d_gene: -
j_gene: TRBJ1-2
abundance: -
CDR3nt: TGTGCCAGCAGCCCCGGGAGGGGCTATGGCTACACCTTC
CDR3aa: CASSPGRGYGYTF

v_gene: TRBV15
d_gene: -
j_gene: TRBJ1-5
abundance: once
CDR3nt: TGTGCCACCAGCAGAGGGTTTAATCAGCCCCAGCATTTT
CDR3aa: CATSRGFNQPQHF

v_gene: TRBV6-2/TRBV6-3
d_gene: -
j_gene: TRBJ1-5
abundance: few
CDR3nt: TGTGCCAGCAGTAGGGGTCTCAGCAATCAGCCCCAGCATTTT
CDR3aa: CASSRGLSNQPQHF

v_gene: TRBV11-3
d_gene: -
j_gene: TRBJ2-2
abundance: -
CDR3nt: TGTGCCAGCAGCTTTAACAGGGCCGGGGAGCTGTTTTTT
CDR3aa: CASSFNRAGELFF

v_gene: TRBV5-1
d_gene: -
j_gene: TRBJ2-1
abundance: -
CDR3nt: TGCGCCAGCAGCTTAGTGCTTCCCCGGCTCTACAATGAGCAGTTCTTC
CDR3aa: CASSLVLPRLYNEQFF

v_gene: TRBV9
d_gene: -
j_gene: TRBJ2-1
abundance: -
CDR3nt: TGTGCCAGCAGCGTAAGTGTGGGCTCCTACAATGAGCAGTTCTTC
CDR3aa: CASSVSVGSYNEQFF

v_gene: TRBV18
d_gene: -
j_gene: TRBJ1-3
abundance: -
CDR3nt: TGTGCCAGCTCACTTACGACAGACTTTAGTGGAAACACCATATATTTT
CDR3aa: CASSLTTDFSGNTIYF

v_gene: TRBV7-9
d_gene: -
j_gene: TRBJ1-5
abundance: -
CDR3nt: TGTGCCAGCAGCCCTACACCCAACCAGCCCCAGCATTTT
CDR3aa: CASSPTPNQPQHF

v_gene: TRBV9
d_gene: -
j_gene: TRBJ2-3
abundance: -
CDR3nt: TGTGCCAGCAGCCTAAGGGCGATTAGCACAGATACGCAGTATTTT
CDR3aa: CASSLRAISTDTQYF

v_gene: TRBV4-2
d_gene: -
j_gene: TRBJ2-5
abundance: once
CDR3nt: TGTGCCAGCAGCCAAGGGGGACCCGGTGAAGAGACCCAGTACTTC
CDR3aa: CASSQGGPGEETQYF

v_gene: TRBV3-1/TRBV3-2
d_gene: -
j_gene: TRBJ2-3
abundance: -
CDR3nt: TGTGCCAGCAGCCAGCGTGGAGTGCTCACAGATACGCAGTATTTT
CDR3aa: CASSQRGVLTDTQYF

v_gene: TRBV7-2
d_gene: -
j_gene: TRBJ2-1
abundance: -
CDR3nt: TGTGCCAGCAGCTTAGTTTCGGTGAGCTCCTACAATGAGCAGTTCTTC
CDR3aa: CASSLVSVSSYNEQFF

v_gene: TRBV10-3
d_gene: TRBD1
j_gene: TRBJ1-1
abundance: -
CDR3nt: TGTGCCATCCACCAGGGACAGCTAAACACTGAAGCTTTCTTT
CDR3aa: CAIHQGQLNTEAFF